By its share, the clone carrying this T cell receptor (delta chain) is large. The identical CDR3 is also encoded by other nucleotide sequences in the sample. TCRdb re-called the RT-PCR reads through CATT. Seen here are 550 to 650 delta-chain clones, more than 8% observed once, and the top ten hold roughly 50%. This sample stems from a study of gamma-delta T cells after stem cell transplantation. Germline V gene data show CDR1 as GEAIGNYY and CDR2 as EKD. The length of the CDR3 is 17 residues. Trimming pared 1 base from V and 0 bases from J, leaving 17 bases between. This chain connects TRDV2 to TRDJ1; D not certain. The origin of this receptor is a human donor. It is not recorded whose cells these are; they may come from a transplant donor. Sample: gamma-delta T cells. CDR3 in amino acids: CACDTVASERYTDKLIF. CDR3 DNA: TGTGCCTGTGACACGGTCGCTTCGGAAAGGTACACCGATAAACTCATCTTT.